This T cell receptor (beta chain) was sequenced for a study of identical twins. The study's findings and limits: Cord blood's abundant beta clonotypes had fewer insertions, unlike memory repertoires. Zero-insertion analyses might be partly confounded by invariant T cells like MAIT and iNKT.

TCRdb reprocessed the 5' RACE reads via MiXCR and lists one record per CDR3 protein. The data hold around 1.7 million distinct CDR3 sequences, with under 35% observed a single time. A word on this clonotype: The antigen is undetermined.

This clonotype was obtained from a newborn girl in good health. Sequenced material: cord blood.

The DNA of the CDR3 is TGTGCCAGCAGCACAGAGCCCCCGGGACGCAAAACCAATGAGCAGTTCTTC. Encoded protein: CASSTEPPGRKTNEQFF. The chain combines TRBV5-4 with TRBJ2-1; D is perhaps TRBD1 or TRBD2 (5 bases each). Germline V gene sequence: CDR1 SGHNT, CDR2 YYREEE (reference sequence). Trimming removed 4 bases from V and 6 bases from J, with 23 bases in between. The CDR3 runs to 17 residues.